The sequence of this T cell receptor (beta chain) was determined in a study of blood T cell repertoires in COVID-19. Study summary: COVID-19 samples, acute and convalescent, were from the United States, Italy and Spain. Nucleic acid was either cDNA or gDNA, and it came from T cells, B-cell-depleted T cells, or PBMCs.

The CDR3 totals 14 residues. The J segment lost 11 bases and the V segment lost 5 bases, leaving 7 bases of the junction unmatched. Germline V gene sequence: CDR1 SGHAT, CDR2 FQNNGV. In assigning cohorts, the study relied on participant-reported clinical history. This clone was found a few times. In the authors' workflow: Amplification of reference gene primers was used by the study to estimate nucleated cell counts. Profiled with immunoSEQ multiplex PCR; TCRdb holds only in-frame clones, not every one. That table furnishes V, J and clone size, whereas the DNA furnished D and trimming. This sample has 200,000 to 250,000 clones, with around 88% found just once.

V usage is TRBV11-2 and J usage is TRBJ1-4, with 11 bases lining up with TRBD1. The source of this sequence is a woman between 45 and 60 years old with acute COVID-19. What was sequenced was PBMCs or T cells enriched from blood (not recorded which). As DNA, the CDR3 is TGTGCCAGCAGCCACCGGGACAGGGGGGAGAAACTGTTTTTT. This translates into CASSHRDRGEKLFF.